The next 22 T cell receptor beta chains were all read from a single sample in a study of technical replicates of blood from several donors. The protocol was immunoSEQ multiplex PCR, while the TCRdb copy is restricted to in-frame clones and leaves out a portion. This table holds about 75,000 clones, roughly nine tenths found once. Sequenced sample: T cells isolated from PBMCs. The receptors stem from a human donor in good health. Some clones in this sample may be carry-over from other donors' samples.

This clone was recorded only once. The CDR3 here is CASSSPAGGENTIYF. CDR3 in DNA: TGTGCCAGCAGCTCCCCTGCGGGTGGGGAGAACACCATATATTTT. The V gene is TRBV28, the J gene TRBJ1-3; D gene uncertain. The germline V gene has CDR1 MDHEN and CDR2 SYDVKM. The CDR3 covers 15 residues. V shed 6 bases and J shed 7 bases, with 19 bases lying between them.

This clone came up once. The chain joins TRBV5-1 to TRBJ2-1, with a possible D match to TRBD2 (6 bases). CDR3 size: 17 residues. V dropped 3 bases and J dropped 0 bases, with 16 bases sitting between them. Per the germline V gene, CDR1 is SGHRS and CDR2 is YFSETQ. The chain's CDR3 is CASSSDRSGGSYNEQFF. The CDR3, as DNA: TGCGCCAGCAGCTCGGACCGTAGCGGAGGCTCCTACAATGAGCAGTTCTTC. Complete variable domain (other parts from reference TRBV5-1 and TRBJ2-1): KAGVTQTPRYLIKTRGQQVTLSCSPISGHRSVSWYQQTPGQGLQFLFEYFSETQRNKGNFPGRFSGRQFSNSRSEMNVSTLELGDSALYLCASSSDRSGGSYNEQFFGPGTRLTVL.

The CDR3 region is CATTEFDLTDTQYF. DNA for the CDR3: TGCGCCACCACGGAGTTTGACCTCACAGATACGCAGTATTTT. The chain employs TRBV10-2 and TRBJ2-3; no clear D. This CDR3 contains 14 residues. Germline CDR1 WSHSY, CDR2 SAAADI. The V gene lost 10 bases and the J gene lost 2 bases, with 16 bases spanning the gap.

This CDR3 reads CASSDWQGSNQPQHF. DNA of the CDR3: TGTGCCAGCAGTGATTGGCAGGGTAGCAATCAGCCCCAGCATTTT. V and J are TRBV6-1 and TRBJ1-5; D is perhaps TRBD1 (5 bases). The CDR3 runs 15 residues. V lost 3 bases, J lost 0 bases, and 9 bases lay in between. CDR1 and CDR2 (germline): MNHNS, SASEGT.

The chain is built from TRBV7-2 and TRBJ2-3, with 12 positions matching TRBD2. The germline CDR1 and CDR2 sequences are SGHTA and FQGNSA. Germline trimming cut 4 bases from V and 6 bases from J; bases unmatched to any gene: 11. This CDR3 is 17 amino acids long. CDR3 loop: CASSSRTSGTFRDTQYF. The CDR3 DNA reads TGTGCCAGCAGCTCCCGGACTAGCGGGACCTTTAGGGATACGCAGTATTTT.

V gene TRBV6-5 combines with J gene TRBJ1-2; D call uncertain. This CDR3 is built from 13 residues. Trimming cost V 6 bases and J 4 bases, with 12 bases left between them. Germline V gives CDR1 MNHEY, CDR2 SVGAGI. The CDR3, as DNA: TGTGCCAGCAGACAGAAATATACCTATGGCTACACCTTC. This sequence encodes CASRQKYTYGYTF.

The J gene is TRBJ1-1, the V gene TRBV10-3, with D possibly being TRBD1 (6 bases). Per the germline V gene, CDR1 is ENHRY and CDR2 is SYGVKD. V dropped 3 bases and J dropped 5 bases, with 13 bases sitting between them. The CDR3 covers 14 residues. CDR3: CAISENTGLTEAFF. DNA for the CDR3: TGTGCCATCAGTGAAAACACAGGGTTGACTGAAGCTTTCTTT.

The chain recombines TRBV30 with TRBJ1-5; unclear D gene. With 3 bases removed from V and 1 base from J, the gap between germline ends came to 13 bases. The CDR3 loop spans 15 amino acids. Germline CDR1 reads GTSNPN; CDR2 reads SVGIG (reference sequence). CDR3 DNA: TGTGCCTGGAGCTCCACGGGGATGAGCAATCAGCCCCAGCATTTT. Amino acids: CAWSSTGMSNQPQHF.

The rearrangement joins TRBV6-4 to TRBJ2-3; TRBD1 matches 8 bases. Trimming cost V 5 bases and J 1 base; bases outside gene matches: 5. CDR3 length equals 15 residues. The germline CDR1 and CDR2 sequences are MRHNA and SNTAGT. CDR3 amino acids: CASSRTGFGTDTQYF. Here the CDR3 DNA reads TGTGCCAGCAGTAGGACAGGGTTTGGCACAGATACGCAGTATTTT.

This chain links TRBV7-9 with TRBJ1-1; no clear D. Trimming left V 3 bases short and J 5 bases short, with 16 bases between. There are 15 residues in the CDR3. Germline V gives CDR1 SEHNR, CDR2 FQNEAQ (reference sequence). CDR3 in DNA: TGTGCCAGCAGCTTCCCCCCCGCGGGTGGGACTGAAGCTTTCTTT. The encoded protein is CASSFPPAGGTEAFF.

Here the CDR3 reads CASSRTGTGELFF. As DNA, the CDR3 is TGCGCCAGCAGCCGAACAGGAACCGGGGAGCTGTTTTTT. The gene calls are TRBV4-1 and TRBJ2-2, with a tentative D call TRBD1 (5 bases). Trimming took 4 bases from V and 5 from J, leaving 8 bases between them. The CDR3 is 13 residues long. CDR1 and CDR2 from the germline V gene are MGHRA and YSYEKL.

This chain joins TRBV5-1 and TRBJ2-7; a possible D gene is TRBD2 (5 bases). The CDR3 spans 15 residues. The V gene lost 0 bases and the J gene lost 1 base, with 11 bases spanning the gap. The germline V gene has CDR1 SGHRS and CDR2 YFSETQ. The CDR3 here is CASSLAAGKSYEQYF. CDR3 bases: TGCGCCAGCAGCTTGGCCGCCGGGAAATCCTACGAGCAGTACTTC.

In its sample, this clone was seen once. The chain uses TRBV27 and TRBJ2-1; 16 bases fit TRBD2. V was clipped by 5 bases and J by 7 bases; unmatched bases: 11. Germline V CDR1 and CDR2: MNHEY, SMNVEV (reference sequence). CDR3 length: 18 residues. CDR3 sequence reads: CASSQGLAGGPLQNEQFF. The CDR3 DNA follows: TGTGCCAGCAGTCAGGGACTAGCGGGGGGGCCACTTCAAAATGAGCAGTTCTTC.

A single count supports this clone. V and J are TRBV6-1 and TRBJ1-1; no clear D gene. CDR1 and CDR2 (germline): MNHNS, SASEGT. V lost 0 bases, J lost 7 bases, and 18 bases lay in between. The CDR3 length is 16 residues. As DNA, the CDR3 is TGTGCCAGCAGTGAAGCCGAGACTTGGCGAACGTTTGAAGCTTTCTTT. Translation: CASSEAETWRTFEAFF.

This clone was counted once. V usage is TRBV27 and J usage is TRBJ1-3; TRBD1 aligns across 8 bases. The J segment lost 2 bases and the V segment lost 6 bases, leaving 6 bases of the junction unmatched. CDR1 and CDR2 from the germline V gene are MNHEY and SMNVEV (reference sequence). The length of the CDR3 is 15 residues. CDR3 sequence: CASRSGGSTGNTIYF. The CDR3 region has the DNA TGTGCCAGCAGGTCAGGGGGCAGTACTGGAAACACCATATATTTT.

CDR3: CASSPRTGGVYQPQHF. The CDR3 nucleotides are TGTGCCAGCAGCCCACGGACAGGGGGCGTTTATCAGCCCCAGCATTTT. J is TRBJ1-5 and V is TRBV5-6, with 11 bases identical to TRBD1. CDR1 SGHDT and CDR2 YYEEEE come from the germline V gene. The CDR3 runs to 16 residues. V shed 4 bases and J 5 bases; nucleotides not matched to a gene: 8.

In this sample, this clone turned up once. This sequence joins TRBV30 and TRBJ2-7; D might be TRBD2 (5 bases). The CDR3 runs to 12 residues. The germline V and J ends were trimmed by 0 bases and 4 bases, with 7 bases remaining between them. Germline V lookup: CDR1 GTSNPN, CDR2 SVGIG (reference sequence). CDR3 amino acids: CAWSVEGYEQYF. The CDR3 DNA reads TGTGCCTGGAGTGTAGAGGGATACGAGCAGTACTTC.

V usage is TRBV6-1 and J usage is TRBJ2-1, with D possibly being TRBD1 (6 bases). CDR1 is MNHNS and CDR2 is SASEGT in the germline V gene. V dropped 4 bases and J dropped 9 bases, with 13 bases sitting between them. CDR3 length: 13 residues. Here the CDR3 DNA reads TGTGCCAGCAGTGGATCAGGGGTCGGTGAGCAGTTCTTC. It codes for CASSGSGVGEQFF.

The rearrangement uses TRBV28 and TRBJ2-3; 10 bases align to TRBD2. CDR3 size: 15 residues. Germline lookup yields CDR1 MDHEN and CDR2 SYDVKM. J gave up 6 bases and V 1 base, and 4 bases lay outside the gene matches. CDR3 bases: TGTGCCAGCAGTTTATTTGGAGCGGGAGGGGATACGCAGTATTTT. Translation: CASSLFGAGGDTQYF.

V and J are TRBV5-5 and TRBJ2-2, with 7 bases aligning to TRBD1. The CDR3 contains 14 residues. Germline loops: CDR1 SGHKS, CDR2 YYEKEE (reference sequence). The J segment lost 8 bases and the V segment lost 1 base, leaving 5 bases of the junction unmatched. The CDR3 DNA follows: TGTGCCAGCAGCTTGCAGGGGGATTTGGGGGAGCTGTTTTTT. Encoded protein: CASSLQGDLGELFF.

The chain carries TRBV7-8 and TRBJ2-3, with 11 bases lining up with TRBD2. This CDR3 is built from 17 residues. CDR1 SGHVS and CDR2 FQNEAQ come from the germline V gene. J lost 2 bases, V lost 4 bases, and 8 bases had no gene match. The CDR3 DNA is TGTGCCAGCAGCTCCAGGGGTAGCGGGGGGGCCACAGATACGCAGTATTTT. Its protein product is CASSSRGSGGATDTQYF.

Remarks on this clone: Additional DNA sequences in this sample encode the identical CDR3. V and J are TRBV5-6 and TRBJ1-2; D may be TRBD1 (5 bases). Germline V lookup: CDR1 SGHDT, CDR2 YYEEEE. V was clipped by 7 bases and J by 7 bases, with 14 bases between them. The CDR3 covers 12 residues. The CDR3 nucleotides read TGTGCCAGCCATAGGGGTAGTGGTGGCTACACCTTC. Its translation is CASHRGSGGYTF.